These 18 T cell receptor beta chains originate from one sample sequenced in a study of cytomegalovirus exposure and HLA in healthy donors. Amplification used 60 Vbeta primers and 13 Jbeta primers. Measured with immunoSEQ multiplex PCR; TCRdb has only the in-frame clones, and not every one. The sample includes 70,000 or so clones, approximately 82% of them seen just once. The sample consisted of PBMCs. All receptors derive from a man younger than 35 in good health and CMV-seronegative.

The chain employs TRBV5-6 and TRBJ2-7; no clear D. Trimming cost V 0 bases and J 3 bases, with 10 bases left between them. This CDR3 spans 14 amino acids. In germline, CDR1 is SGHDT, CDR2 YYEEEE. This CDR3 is CASSLGHLNYEQYF. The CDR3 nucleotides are TGTGCCAGCAGCTTGGGACACCTAAACTACGAGCAGTACTTC.

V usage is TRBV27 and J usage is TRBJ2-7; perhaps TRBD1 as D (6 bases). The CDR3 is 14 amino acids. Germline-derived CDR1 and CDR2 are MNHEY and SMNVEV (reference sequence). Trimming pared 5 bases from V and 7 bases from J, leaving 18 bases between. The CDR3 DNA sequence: TGTGCCAGCAGTCTACCAGGGGTAGTAGAAGAGCAGTACTTC. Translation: CASSLPGVVEEQYF.

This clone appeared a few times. CDR3 sequence: CASSLLQGTLNYGYTF. In nucleotides, the CDR3 is TGTGCCAGCAGCCTCCTACAGGGGACTCTTAACTATGGCTACACCTTC. The chain links TRBV7-9 to TRBJ1-2; 7 nucleotides agree with TRBD1. V lost 5 bases to trimming and J lost 1 base; unmatched junction nucleotides: 10. The CDR3 covers 16 residues. Germline values: CDR1 SEHNR, CDR2 FQNEAQ (reference sequence).

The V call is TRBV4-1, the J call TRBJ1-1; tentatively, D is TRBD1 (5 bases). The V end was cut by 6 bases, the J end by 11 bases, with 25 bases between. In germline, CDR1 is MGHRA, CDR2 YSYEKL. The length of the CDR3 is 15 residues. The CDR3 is CASSETSTRQSAAFF. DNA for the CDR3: TGCGCCAGCAGTGAAACCTCAACCAGACAGAGCGCCGCTTTCTTT.

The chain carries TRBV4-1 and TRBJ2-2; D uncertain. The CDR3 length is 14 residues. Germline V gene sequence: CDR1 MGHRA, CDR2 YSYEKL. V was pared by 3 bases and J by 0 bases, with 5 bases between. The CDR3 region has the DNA TGCGCCAGCAGCCACAGTTCGAACACCGGGGAGCTGTTTTTT. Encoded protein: CASSHSSNTGELFF.

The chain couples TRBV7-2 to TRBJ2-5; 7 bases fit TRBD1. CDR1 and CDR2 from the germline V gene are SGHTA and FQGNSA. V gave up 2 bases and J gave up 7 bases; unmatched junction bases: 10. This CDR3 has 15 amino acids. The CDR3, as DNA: TGTGCCAGCAGCTTACTCCCAGGGGGAACGGGGACCCAGTACTTC. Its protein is CASSLLPGGTGTQYF.

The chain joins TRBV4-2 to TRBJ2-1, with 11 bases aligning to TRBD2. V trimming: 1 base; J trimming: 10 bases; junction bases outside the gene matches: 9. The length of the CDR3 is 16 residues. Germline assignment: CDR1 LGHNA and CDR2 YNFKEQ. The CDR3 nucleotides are TGTGCCAGCAGCCAAGGGAGGCTAGCGGGGGGAGGAGAGCAGTTCTTC. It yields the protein CASSQGRLAGGGEQFF.

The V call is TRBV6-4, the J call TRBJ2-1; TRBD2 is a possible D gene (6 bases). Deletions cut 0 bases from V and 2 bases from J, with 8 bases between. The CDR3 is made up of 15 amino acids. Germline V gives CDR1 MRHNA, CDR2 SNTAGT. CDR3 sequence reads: CASSDSSGAYNEQFF. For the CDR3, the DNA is TGTGCCAGCAGTGACTCTTCGGGAGCCTACAATGAGCAGTTCTTC.

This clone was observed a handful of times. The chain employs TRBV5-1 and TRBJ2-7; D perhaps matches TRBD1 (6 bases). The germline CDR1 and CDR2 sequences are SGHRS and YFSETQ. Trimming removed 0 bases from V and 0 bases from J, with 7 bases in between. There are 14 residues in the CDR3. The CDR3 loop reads CASSLEGDSYEQYF. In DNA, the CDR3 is TGCGCCAGCAGCTTGGAGGGGGACTCCTACGAGCAGTACTTC.

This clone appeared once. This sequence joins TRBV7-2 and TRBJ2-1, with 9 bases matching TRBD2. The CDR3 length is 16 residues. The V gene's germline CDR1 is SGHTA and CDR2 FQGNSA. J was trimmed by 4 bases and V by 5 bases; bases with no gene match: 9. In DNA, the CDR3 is TGTGCCAGCAGCGTTAGCGGGGGCTTACTTTACAATGAGCAGTTCTTC. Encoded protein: CASSVSGGLLYNEQFF.

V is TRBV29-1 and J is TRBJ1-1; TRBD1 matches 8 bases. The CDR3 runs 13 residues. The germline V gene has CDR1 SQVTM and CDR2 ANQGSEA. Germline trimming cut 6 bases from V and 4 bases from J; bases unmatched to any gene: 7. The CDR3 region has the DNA TGCAGCGTAGCAGGGGGCGCGGTCACTGAAGCTTTCTTT. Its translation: CSVAGGAVTEAFF.

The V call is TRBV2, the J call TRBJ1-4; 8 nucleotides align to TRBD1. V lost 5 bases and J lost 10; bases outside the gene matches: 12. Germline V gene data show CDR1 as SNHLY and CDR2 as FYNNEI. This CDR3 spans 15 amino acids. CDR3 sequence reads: CASSPTTGAAGKLFF. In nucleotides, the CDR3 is TGTGCCAGCAGTCCGACGACAGGGGCTGCTGGAAAACTGTTTTTT.

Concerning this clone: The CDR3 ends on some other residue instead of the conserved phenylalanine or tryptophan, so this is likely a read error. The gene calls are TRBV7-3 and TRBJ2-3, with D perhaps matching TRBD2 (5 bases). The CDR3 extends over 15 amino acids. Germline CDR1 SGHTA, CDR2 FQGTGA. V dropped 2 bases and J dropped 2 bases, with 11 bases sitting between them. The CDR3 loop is CASSLEGLNTDTQYL. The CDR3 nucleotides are TGTGCCAGCAGCTTAGAGGGCCTCAACACAGATACGCAGTATTTG.

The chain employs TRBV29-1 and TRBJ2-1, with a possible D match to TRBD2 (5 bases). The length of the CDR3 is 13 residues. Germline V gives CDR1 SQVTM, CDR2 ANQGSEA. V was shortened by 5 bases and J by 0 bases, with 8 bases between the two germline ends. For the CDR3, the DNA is TGCAGCGTTCTGGGGAGCTCCTACAATGAGCAGTTCTTC. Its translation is CSVLGSSYNEQFF.

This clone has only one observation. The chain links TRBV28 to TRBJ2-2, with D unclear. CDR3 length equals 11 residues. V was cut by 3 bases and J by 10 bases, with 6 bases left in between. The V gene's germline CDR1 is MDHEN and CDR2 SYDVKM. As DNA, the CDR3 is TGTGCCAGCAGTTTGGCAATGGAGCTGTTTTTT. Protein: CASSLAMELFF.

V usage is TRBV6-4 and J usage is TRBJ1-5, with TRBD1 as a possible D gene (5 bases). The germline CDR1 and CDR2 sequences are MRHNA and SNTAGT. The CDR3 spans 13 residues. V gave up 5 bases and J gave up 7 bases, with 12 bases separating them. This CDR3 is CASSLDNFQPQHF. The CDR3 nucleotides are TGTGCCAGCAGTCTGGACAATTTCCAGCCCCAGCATTTT.

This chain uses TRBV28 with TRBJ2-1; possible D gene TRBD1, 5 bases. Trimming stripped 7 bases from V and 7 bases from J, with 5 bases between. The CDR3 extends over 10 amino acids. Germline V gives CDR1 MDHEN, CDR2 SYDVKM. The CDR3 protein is CASTGNEQFF. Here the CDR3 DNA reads TGTGCCAGCACAGGGAATGAGCAGTTCTTC.

The CDR3 DNA is TGTGCCAGCAGCACAACGACGCGAGGGAAAAAAGAGACCCAGTACTTC. Amino acids: CASSTTTRGKKETQYF. The chain combines TRBV5-6 with TRBJ2-5; tentatively, D is TRBD2 (5 bases). V was pared by 4 bases and J by 3 bases, with 19 bases between. The CDR3 is 16 amino acids. Germline V gene sequence: CDR1 SGHDT, CDR2 YYEEEE.